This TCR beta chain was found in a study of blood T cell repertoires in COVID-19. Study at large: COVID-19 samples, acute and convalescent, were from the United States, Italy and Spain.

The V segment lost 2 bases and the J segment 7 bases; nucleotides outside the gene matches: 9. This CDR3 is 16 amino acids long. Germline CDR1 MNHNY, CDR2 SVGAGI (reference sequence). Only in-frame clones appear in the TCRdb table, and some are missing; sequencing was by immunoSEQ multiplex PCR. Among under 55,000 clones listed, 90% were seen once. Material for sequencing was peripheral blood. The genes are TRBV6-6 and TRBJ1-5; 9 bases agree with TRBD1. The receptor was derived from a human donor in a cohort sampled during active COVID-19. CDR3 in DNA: TGTGCCAGCAGTTACCTCACAGGGGGCGCGTTGCAGCCCCAGCATTTT. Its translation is CASSYLTGGALQPQHF.